A selection of T cell receptor beta chains follows, all from one sample in a study of cytomegalovirus exposure and HLA in healthy donors. Sequencing was performed with immunoSEQ multiplex PCR; in TCRdb, only in-frame clones are kept and a portion is missing. The repertoire holds 55,000 to 85,000 clones, roughly 74% seen once, with about 8% in the top ten. Sequenced: PBMCs. Every receptor here comes from a man between 18 and 29 years old in good health and CMV-seropositive. The CDR3 runs from the conserved cysteine through the conserved F or W. The D gene is left open where the match is weak. Part of the rows lack a size; the others show once, few, many or a class for expanded clones.

cdr3_aa: CASSIDGGGSNEQFF; cdr3_nt: TGTGCCAGTAGTATAGATGGCGGGGGGAGCAATGAGCAGTTCTTC; j_call: TRBJ2-1; d_call: TRBD2; clone_size: .; v_call: TRBV19
cdr3_aa: CASSIRQVGANVLTF; cdr3_nt: TGTGCCAGCAGTATTAGGCAGGTCGGGGCCAACGTCCTGACTTTC; j_call: TRBJ2-6; d_call: .; clone_size: few; v_call: TRBV25-1
cdr3_aa: CASRQGGTEAFF; cdr3_nt: TGTGCCAGCCGCCAGGGAGGCACTGAAGCTTTCTTT; j_call: TRBJ1-1; d_call: .; clone_size: .; v_call: TRBV27
cdr3_aa: CASSLDGRAFF; cdr3_nt: TGTGCCAGCAGCTTAGACGGGAGGGCTTTCTTT; j_call: TRBJ1-1; d_call: .; clone_size: .; v_call: TRBV7-8
cdr3_aa: CASSQDREKLFF; cdr3_nt: TGTGCCAGCAGTCAGGACAGGGAAAAACTGTTTTTT; j_call: TRBJ1-4; d_call: TRBD1; clone_size: .; v_call: TRBV6-5
cdr3_aa: CASSEIWSGVETQYF; cdr3_nt: TGTGCCAGCAGTGAAATATGGTCAGGGGTGGAGACCCAGTACTTC; j_call: TRBJ2-5; d_call: .; clone_size: .; v_call: TRBV6-1
cdr3_aa: CASRTGAEGEDTF; cdr3_nt: TGTGCCAGTAGGACCGGGGCCGAGGGGGAAGACACCTTC; j_call: TRBJ1-2; d_call: .; clone_size: .; v_call: TRBV19
cdr3_aa: CSVQAGGTQYF; cdr3_nt: TGCAGCGTTCAAGCGGGAGGGACCCAGTACTTC; j_call: TRBJ2-5; d_call: TRBD2; clone_size: .; v_call: TRBV29-1
cdr3_aa: CASSPLGGSGELFF; cdr3_nt: TGTGCCAGCAGTCCCCTCGGCGGGTCCGGGGAGCTGTTTTTT; j_call: TRBJ2-2; d_call: .; clone_size: .; v_call: TRBV6-5
cdr3_aa: CSVEEGTGGLGEQYF; cdr3_nt: TGCAGCGTTGAAGAAGGGACAGGGGGCTTGGGGGAGCAGTACTTC; j_call: TRBJ2-7; d_call: TRBD1; clone_size: .; v_call: TRBV29-1
cdr3_aa: CAIRQGQGTEKLFF; cdr3_nt: TGTGCCATCCGACAGGGGCAAGGAACTGAAAAACTGTTTTTT; j_call: TRBJ1-4; d_call: TRBD1; clone_size: once; v_call: TRBV10-3
cdr3_aa: CASSRGSSYEQYF; cdr3_nt: TGTGCCAGCTCACGCGGTTCCTCCTACGAGCAGTACTTC; j_call: TRBJ2-7; d_call: .; clone_size: .; v_call: TRBV18
cdr3_aa: CASSSQGGTQYF; cdr3_nt: TGTGCCAGCAGTTCACAGGGTGGGACCCAGTACTTC; j_call: TRBJ2-5; d_call: .; clone_size: .; v_call: TRBV6-5
cdr3_aa: CSATTGDGYTF; cdr3_nt: TGCAGTGCTACAACAGGGGACGGCTACACCTTC; j_call: TRBJ1-2; d_call: TRBD1; clone_size: .; v_call: TRBV20-1
cdr3_aa: CASSQQGLGNAAEAFF; cdr3_nt: TGCGCCAGCAGTCAACAGGGATTGGGAAATGCCGCTGAAGCTTTCTTT; j_call: TRBJ1-1; d_call: .; clone_size: .; v_call: TRBV10-2